This entry describes one TCR beta chain. Trimming left V 3 bases short and J 6 bases short, with 14 bases between. This CDR3 contains 14 residues. Germline V gene sequence: CDR1 MNHNS, CDR2 SASEGT. Here immunoSEQ multiplex PCR was the method, and the copy in TCRdb shows in-frame clones only, minus some. The data contain 34,000 or so clones, about nine tenths of them seen just once; the ten biggest clones take up roughly 6.1%. This sample is part of a study of PD-1 and CTLA-4 blockade in melanoma. The receptor's source is a human donor with melanoma. This specimen consisted of CD8+ T cells from peripheral blood, obtained from a patient given anti-PD-1 treatment. This chain links TRBV6-1 with TRBJ1-2; no clear D gene. The CDR3 protein is CASSEVGPAHGYTF. The CDR3 DNA reads TGTGCCAGCAGTGAGGTCGGGCCTGCACATGGCTACACCTTC.